This TCR beta chain was captured in a study of T cells in localized non-small cell lung cancer. Data came from immunoSEQ multiplex PCR; TCRdb stores just in-frame clones and leaves some out. The sample records roughly 38,000 clones, roughly four fifths being singletons. Points from the study as a whole: Among the top 100 tumor clones, a median about 60 appeared in adjacent lung. Longer survival (overall) was linked to higher T cell density in blood.

For this clone: Antigen: not known.

This CDR3 is built from 13 residues. The germline V gene encodes CDR1 MNHEY and CDR2 SVGAGI. Trimming cost V 6 bases and J 4 bases, with 12 bases left between them. This TCR was recovered from a male donor aged 60 or older with stage III squamous cell lung carcinoma. The rearrangement uses TRBV6-5 and TRBJ2-5, with no clear D. The material sequenced was peripheral blood, taken before any cancer treatment. The CDR3 reads CASSDLTGETQYF. The CDR3 DNA follows: TGTGCCAGCAGCGACCTAACGGGAGAGACCCAGTACTTC.